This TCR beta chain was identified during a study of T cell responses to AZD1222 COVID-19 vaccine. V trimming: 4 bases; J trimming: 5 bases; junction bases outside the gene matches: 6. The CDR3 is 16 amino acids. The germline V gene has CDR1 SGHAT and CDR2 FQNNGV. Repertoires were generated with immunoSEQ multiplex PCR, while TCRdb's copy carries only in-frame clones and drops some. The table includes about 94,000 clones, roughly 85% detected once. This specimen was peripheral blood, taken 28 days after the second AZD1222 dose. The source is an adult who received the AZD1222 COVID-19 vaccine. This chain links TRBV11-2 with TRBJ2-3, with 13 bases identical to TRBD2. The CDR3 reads CASSSLLAGGRDTQYF. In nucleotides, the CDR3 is TGTGCCAGCAGCTCACTACTAGCGGGGGGGCGAGATACGCAGTATTTT.